Listed here are 28 T cell receptor beta chains from one sample, sequenced in a study of Ad26.COV2.S vaccination and SARS-CoV-2 variants. Assay used: immunoSEQ multiplex PCR; TCRdb lists only in-frame clones, some missing. This sample has about 350,000 clones, with 92% found just once. The specimen comprised peripheral blood, sampled after recovery from COVID-19. These receptors were obtained from a human donor who had recovered from COVID-19.

The chain carries TRBV6-6 and TRBJ2-1, with 14 bases identical to TRBD2. The CDR3 runs 17 residues. Trimming took 5 bases from V and 0 from J; bases not matched to a gene: 3. The V gene's germline CDR1 is MNHNY and CDR2 SVGAGI (reference sequence). Here the CDR3 DNA reads TGTGCCAGCAGTCGCGGGACTAGCGGGAGCTCCTACAATGAGCAGTTCTTC. Translating it yields CASSRGTSGSSYNEQFF.

Turning to this clone: This sample also contains other DNA sequences that code for the same CDR3. The chain has TRBV5-1 and TRBJ1-3; D ambiguous. Germline-derived CDR1 and CDR2 are SGHRS and YFSETQ. The CDR3 has 13 residues. The V gene lost 0 bases and the J gene lost 4 bases, with 5 bases spanning the gap. The CDR3 sequence: CASSLGQGNTIYF. In nucleotides, the CDR3 is TGCGCCAGCAGCTTGGGACAAGGAAACACCATATATTTT.

The chain has TRBV11-2 and TRBJ1-1, with unresolved D. Trimming shortened V by 2 bases and J by 1 base, and 5 bases separated the two germline ends. CDR3 length equals 13 residues. CDR1 SGHAT and CDR2 FQNNGV come from the germline V gene. CDR3 in DNA: TGTGCCAGCAGCTTACCGGGGAACACTGAAGCTTTCTTT. Translated, it gives CASSLPGNTEAFF. The variable domain in full, completed from reference TRBV11-2 and TRBJ1-1, reads EAGVAQSPRYKIIEKRQSVAFWCNPISGHATLYWYQQILGQGPKLLIQFQNNGVVDDSQLPKDRFSAERLKGVDSTLKIQPAKLEDSAVYLCASSLPGNTEAFFGQGTRLTVV.

The chain employs TRBV7-2 and TRBJ2-1; D remains ambiguous. The CDR3 extends over 12 amino acids. Per germline, CDR1 SGHTA and CDR2 FQGNSA. V lost 2 bases and J lost 10, with 9 bases in between. The CDR3 here is CASSLRSDEQFF. CDR3 sequence (DNA): TGTGCCAGCAGCTTAAGGTCAGACGAGCAGTTCTTC.

V is TRBV5-1 and J is TRBJ1-4, with D perhaps matching TRBD1 (6 bases). Trimming cost V 0 bases and J 5 bases, with 11 bases left between them. Germline loops: CDR1 SGHRS, CDR2 YFSETQ. This CDR3 contains 15 residues. The CDR3 here is CASSLGWTDNEKLFF. The CDR3 DNA sequence: TGCGCCAGCAGCTTGGGATGGACAGACAATGAAAAACTGTTTTTT.

This chain joins TRBV6-5 and TRBJ1-2; tentative D call: TRBD1 (6 bases). The CDR3 is 11 residues long. V shed 5 bases and J shed 6 bases, with 7 bases lying between them. Germline V CDR1 and CDR2: MNHEY, SVGAGI. CDR3 coding DNA: TGTGCCAGCAGTACAGGGAATGGCTACACCTTC. As protein: CASSTGNGYTF.

The chain has TRBV19 and TRBJ2-4; 9 bases agree with TRBD1. In germline, CDR1 is LNHDA, CDR2 SQIVND (reference sequence). V trimming: 5 bases; J trimming: 3 bases; junction bases outside the gene matches: 8. The CDR3 is 16 amino acids. In DNA form, the CDR3 reads TGTGCCAGTAGTGATACAGGGGGCTTTGACAAAAACATTCAGTACTTC. Protein product: CASSDTGGFDKNIQYF.

V is TRBV11-2 and J is TRBJ2-3, with D perhaps matching TRBD1 (5 bases). The CDR3 runs to 13 residues. Germline assignment: CDR1 SGHAT and CDR2 FQNNGV. Trimming pared 6 bases from V and 4 bases from J, leaving 11 bases between. DNA for the CDR3: TGTGCCAGCAGGTCAATAGGGGCAGATACGCAGTATTTT. Its protein product is CASRSIGADTQYF.

J is TRBJ1-5 and V is TRBV7-2, with 9 bases matching TRBD1. Trimming at V came to 1 base and at J to 12 bases, leaving 10 bases not matched to a gene. This CDR3 is 15 amino acids long. CDR1 is SGHTA and CDR2 is FQGNSA in the germline V gene. The CDR3 sequence: CASSLDGDRAKGQHF. CDR3 nucleotide sequence: TGTGCCAGCAGCTTAGATGGGGACAGGGCCAAAGGCCAGCATTTT.

The chain is built from TRBV11-2 and TRBJ1-2, with D possibly being TRBD1 (5 bases). CDR1 and CDR2 (germline): SGHAT, FQNNGV. The CDR3 runs to 14 residues. V lost 0 bases and J 4 bases, leaving 9 bases between the germline ends. The CDR3 region is CASSLDAGIYGYTF. The CDR3 coding sequence is TGTGCCAGCAGCTTAGATGCAGGGATCTATGGCTACACCTTC. Full variable domain (remainder filled in from reference TRBV11-2 and TRBJ1-2): EAGVAQSPRYKIIEKRQSVAFWCNPISGHATLYWYQQILGQGPKLLIQFQNNGVVDDSQLPKDRFSAERLKGVDSTLKIQPAKLEDSAVYLCASSLDAGIYGYTFGSGTRLTVV.

This chain uses TRBV5-1 with TRBJ2-7; 11 nucleotides line up with TRBD1. The CDR3 contains 14 residues. In germline, CDR1 is SGHRS, CDR2 YFSETQ. V lost 3 bases to trimming and J lost 7 bases; unmatched junction nucleotides: 6. CDR3 protein: CASSWDRGNWEQYF. The CDR3 DNA is TGCGCCAGCAGCTGGGACAGGGGGAATTGGGAGCAGTACTTC. The full variable domain, rest sourced from reference TRBV5-1 and TRBJ2-7, is KAGVTQTPRYLIKTRGQQVTLSCSPISGHRSVSWYQQTPGQGLQFLFEYFSETQRNKGNFPGRFSGRQFSNSRSEMNVSTLELGDSALYLCASSWDRGNWEQYFGPGTRLTVT.

V gene TRBV11-2 combines with J gene TRBJ1-3; D is uncertain. CDR1 and CDR2 from the germline V gene are SGHAT and FQNNGV. There are 14 residues in the CDR3. The V and J ends lost 0 bases and 3 bases respectively, with 6 bases between them. CDR3 in amino acids: CASSLDYSGNTIYF. CDR3 sequence (DNA): TGTGCCAGCAGCTTAGACTATAGTGGAAACACCATATATTTT.

The V and J genes are TRBV4-1 and TRBJ2-3; D not resolved. CDR1 MGHRA and CDR2 YSYEKL come from the germline V gene. There are 15 residues in the CDR3. V was cut by 2 bases and J by 3 bases, with 12 bases left in between. The CDR3 protein is CASSQTRQATDTQYF. As DNA, the CDR3 is TGCGCCAGCAGCCAAACGCGGCAGGCAACAGATACGCAGTATTTT.

J is TRBJ2-2 and V is TRBV7-2; D is unclear. With 5 bases removed from V and 6 bases from J, the gap between germline ends came to 13 bases. Germline V gene sequence: CDR1 SGHTA, CDR2 FQGNSA. This CDR3 spans 14 amino acids. Here the CDR3 reads CASSILAIAGELFF. CDR3 in DNA: TGTGCCAGCAGCATTCTGGCGATCGCCGGGGAGCTGTTTTTT.

This clone was found a few times. In DNA, the CDR3 is TGTGCCAGCAGCTTAACAGGGAACACCGGGGAGCTGTTTTTT. Amino acid sequence: CASSLTGNTGELFF. The rearrangement links TRBV7-9 to TRBJ2-2; D might be TRBD1 (5 bases). Trimming left V 2 bases short and J 1 base short, with 5 bases between. The CDR3 spans 14 residues. Per germline, CDR1 SEHNR and CDR2 FQNEAQ (reference sequence).

V gene TRBV19 combines with J gene TRBJ2-7; TRBD1 matches at 9 bases. The V gene's germline CDR1 is LNHDA and CDR2 SQIVND (reference sequence). The CDR3 covers 16 residues. The V gene end was trimmed by 4 bases and the J gene end by 7 bases; junction bases not matched to a gene: 14. CDR3 sequence (DNA): TGTGCCAGTAGTAGCCCCAGGGGACAGGGTACGGGTGAGCAGTACTTC. Its translation: CASSSPRGQGTGEQYF.

The rearrangement uses TRBV6-5 and TRBJ1-2; maybe TRBD1 (5 bases). V gave up 0 bases and J gave up 4 bases, with 15 bases separating them. This CDR3 comprises 16 residues. CDR1 is MNHEY and CDR2 is SVGAGI in the germline V gene. CDR3 in amino acids: CASSYSVTGVGYGYTF. Here the CDR3 DNA reads TGTGCCAGCAGTTACTCTGTGACGGGGGTTGGCTATGGCTACACCTTC.

The chain links TRBV14 to TRBJ1-4; a weak D match, TRBD1 (6 bases). Trimming left V 4 bases short and J 7 bases short, with 13 bases between. Germline V lookup: CDR1 SGHDN, CDR2 FVKESK. CDR3 length: 14 residues. CDR3 sequence: CASSPQGVSEKLFF. Written as DNA, the CDR3 is TGTGCCAGCAGCCCACAGGGTGTTAGTGAAAAACTGTTTTTT.

The gene calls are TRBV18 and TRBJ2-5; TRBD2 aligns across 11 bases. J was trimmed by 5 bases and V by 3 bases; bases with no gene match: 8. The CDR3 totals 16 residues. Germline CDR1 and CDR2: KGHSH and LQKENI. CDR3 amino acids: CASSPRGLAGSETQYF. As DNA, the CDR3 is TGTGCCAGCTCACCGCGAGGACTAGCGGGCTCTGAGACCCAGTACTTC. Variable domain in full (rest from reference TRBV18 and TRBJ2-5): NAGVMQNPRHLVRRRGQEARLRCSPMKGHSHVYWYRQLPEEGLKFMVYLQKENIIDESGMPKERFSAEFPKEGPSILRIQQVVRGDSAAYFCASSPRGLAGSETQYFGPGTRLLVL.

This clone appeared a single time. V is TRBV6-5 and J is TRBJ1-1, with D possibly being TRBD1 (6 bases). The CDR3 covers 13 residues. Trimming took off 4 bases at V and 5 bases at J, with 11 bases between the two ends. From germline, CDR1 is MNHEY and CDR2 SVGAGI. The CDR3 DNA is TGTGCCAGCAGTTTTAACAGGGATACTGAAGCTTTCTTT. It encodes CASSFNRDTEAFF.

The CDR3 spells CASSPSRFQPQHF. The CDR3 nucleotides are TGTGCCAGCAGCCCCAGCCGGTTTCAGCCCCAGCATTTT. The rearrangement links TRBV7-7 to TRBJ1-5; the D is unclear. Trimming cost V 5 bases and J 6 bases, with 11 bases left between them. The CDR3 runs 13 residues. Per germline, CDR1 SSHAT and CDR2 FNYEAQ (reference sequence).

This chain joins TRBV5-1 and TRBJ1-2; D is uncertain. V shed 1 base and J shed 8 bases, with 12 bases lying between them. CDR3 length: 13 amino acids. CDR1 and CDR2 from the germline V gene are SGHRS and YFSETQ. The CDR3 protein is CASSLSSREGYTF. The CDR3 nucleotides read TGCGCCAGCAGCTTGAGCAGCCGGGAGGGCTACACCTTC.

The chain employs TRBV6-2 or TRBV6-3 and TRBJ2-1, with TRBD2 matching over 14 bases. V shed 0 bases, J shed 5 bases, and the junction held 6 bases outside the gene matches. The CDR3 contains 18 residues. CDR1 and CDR2 (germline): MNHEY, SVGEGT. The CDR3 here is CASSYSTSGGAFDNEQFF. CDR3 DNA: TGTGCCAGCAGTTACTCGACTAGCGGGGGGGCTTTTGACAATGAGCAGTTCTTC.

This chain links TRBV5-4 with TRBJ1-6, with D possibly TRBD1 on 6 matching bases. In germline, CDR1 is SGHNT, CDR2 YYREEE (reference sequence). V lost 4 bases to trimming and J lost 7 bases, with 15 bases between them. This CDR3 has 15 amino acids. This CDR3 reads CASSLNRGGNSPLHF. DNA for the CDR3: TGTGCCAGCAGCCTGAACAGAGGGGGAAATTCACCCCTCCACTTT.

The rearrangement uses TRBV7-9 and TRBJ1-6, with D maybe TRBD1 (5 bases). The CDR3 is 14 amino acids. V dropped 4 bases and J dropped 9 bases, with 13 bases sitting between them. Germline values: CDR1 SEHNR, CDR2 FQNEAQ (reference sequence). In nucleotides, the CDR3 is TGTGCCAGCAGCTCAGAGGGGTATGGTTCACCCCTCCACTTT. It yields the protein CASSSEGYGSPLHF.

This rearrangement joins TRBV19 to TRBJ1-1, with TRBD1 as a possible D gene (5 bases). V was pared by 5 bases and J by 1 base, with 14 bases between. The CDR3 is 15 amino acids. CDR1 is LNHDA and CDR2 is SQIVND in the germline V gene (reference sequence). CDR3: CASSRPGSRNTEAFF. The DNA of the CDR3 is TGTGCCAGTAGTCGGCCAGGGAGTAGGAACACTGAAGCTTTCTTT.

The chain joins TRBV7-9 to TRBJ2-7, with 8 bases matching TRBD1. CDR1 is SEHNR, CDR2 FQNEAQ, per germline (reference sequence). CDR3 length equals 15 residues. The V segment lost 5 bases and the J segment 1 base; nucleotides outside the gene matches: 7. The CDR3 spells CASSGQGGGSYEQYF. The CDR3 nucleotides are TGTGCCAGCAGCGGACAGGGAGGAGGGTCCTACGAGCAGTACTTC.

This chain links TRBV12-5 with TRBJ1-2, with D tentatively TRBD1 (5 bases). CDR3 length: 15 residues. The germline gives CDR1 LGHNT, CDR2 FRNRAP. The V and J ends lost 1 base and 2 bases respectively, with 11 bases between them. The CDR3 here is CASGLGDRWNYGYTF. CDR3 nucleotide sequence: TGTGCTAGTGGTTTGGGGGACCGATGGAACTATGGCTACACCTTC. Full variable domain (outside the CDR3, taken from reference TRBV12-5 and TRBJ1-2): DARVTQTPRHKVTEMGQEVTMRCQPILGHNTVFWYRQTMMQGLELLAYFRNRAPLDDSGMPKDRFSAEMPDATLATLKIQPSEPRDSAVYFCASGLGDRWNYGYTFGSGTRLTVV.